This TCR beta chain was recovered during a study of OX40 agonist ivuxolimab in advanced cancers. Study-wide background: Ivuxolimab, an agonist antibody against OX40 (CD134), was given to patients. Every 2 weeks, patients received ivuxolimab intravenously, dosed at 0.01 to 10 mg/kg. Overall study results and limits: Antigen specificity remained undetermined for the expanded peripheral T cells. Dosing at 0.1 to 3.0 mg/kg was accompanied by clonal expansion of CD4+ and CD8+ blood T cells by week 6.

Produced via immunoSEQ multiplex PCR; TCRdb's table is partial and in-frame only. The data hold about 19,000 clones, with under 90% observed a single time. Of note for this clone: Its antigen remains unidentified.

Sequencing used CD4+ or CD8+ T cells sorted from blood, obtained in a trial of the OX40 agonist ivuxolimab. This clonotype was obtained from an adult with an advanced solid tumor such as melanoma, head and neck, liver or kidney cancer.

The chain's CDR3 is CASSATRGEQYF. The CDR3 DNA follows: TGTGCCAGCTCTGCGACAAGGGGCGAGCAGTACTTC. V and J are TRBV18 and TRBJ2-7; the D gene is possibly TRBD1 (5 bases). Trimming removed 6 bases from V and 6 bases from J, with 12 bases in between. CDR1 is KGHSH and CDR2 is LQKENI in the germline V gene. The CDR3 extends over 12 amino acids. Full variable domain (rest looked up from reference TRBV18 and TRBJ2-7): NAGVMQNPRHLVRRRGQEARLRCSPMKGHSHVYWYRQLPEEGLKFMVYLQKENIIDESGMPKERFSAEFPKEGPSILRIQQVVRGDSAAYFCASSATRGEQYFGPGTRLTVT.